This T cell receptor beta chain was identified in a study of memory CD4+ T cells and cytomegalovirus serostatus. Study-wide results and caveats: Of around 160 reported CMV TCRbeta sequences, about 67 were found in memory CD4+ repertoires.

Single viable CD3+CD4+CD8-CD45RO+ cells were sorted as the memory CD4+ T cells. With respect to this clone: Its antigen is unidentified.

Germline loops: CDR1 SGHAT, CDR2 FQNNGV. V lost 6 bases to trimming and J lost 4 bases; unmatched junction nucleotides: 10. The CDR3 consists of 16 residues. Source study methods: Out-of-frame sequences were removed, leaving a few million distinct TCRbeta sequences. This table comes from immunoSEQ multiplex PCR, and its TCRdb copy is limited to in-frame clones, with some not included. The V and J calls and clone size were taken over from that table, and D and trimming were inferred from the DNA. The sample has tens of thousands of clones, over 70% seen once. V is TRBV11-2 and J is TRBJ2-2; 8 nucleotides line up with TRBD1. The sequence was obtained from an adult in good health and CMV-seronegative. The sequencing input was memory CD4+ T cells from blood. Written as DNA, the CDR3 is TGTGCCAGCAGGCGACTCAGGGGGCGCACCACCGGGGAGCTGTTTTTT. This sequence encodes CASRRLRGRTTGELFF.